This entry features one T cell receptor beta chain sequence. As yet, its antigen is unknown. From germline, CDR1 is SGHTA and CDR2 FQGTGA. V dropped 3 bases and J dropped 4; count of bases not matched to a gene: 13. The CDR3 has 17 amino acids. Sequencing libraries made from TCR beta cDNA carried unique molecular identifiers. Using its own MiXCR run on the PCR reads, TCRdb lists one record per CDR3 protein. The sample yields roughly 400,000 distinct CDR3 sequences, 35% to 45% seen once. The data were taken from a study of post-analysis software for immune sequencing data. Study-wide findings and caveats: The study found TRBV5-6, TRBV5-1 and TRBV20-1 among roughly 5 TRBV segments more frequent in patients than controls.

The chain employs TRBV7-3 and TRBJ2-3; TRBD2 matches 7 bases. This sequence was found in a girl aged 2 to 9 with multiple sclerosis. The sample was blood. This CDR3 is CASSFSRWAGVPDTQYF. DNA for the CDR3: TGTGCCAGCAGCTTCAGCCGCTGGGCGGGAGTACCAGATACGCAGTATTTT.